The 29 T cell receptor beta chains below all came from one sample that was sequenced in a study of T-cell memory formation after mild COVID-19. In TCRdb, the 5' RACE reads were re-called with MiXCR into one record per CDR3 protein. The sample carries fewer than 350,000 distinct CDR3 sequences, roughly 8.2% recorded once. Sequenced sample: PBMCs or a T cell subset sorted from them (not recorded which). The receptors stem from a young man who had mild COVID-19 (a few samples of this study predate the infection). Cell type and time point are not known.

This clonotype was observed a few times. This chain connects TRBV12-3 or TRBV12-4 to TRBJ2-5; tentative D call: TRBD1 (6 bases). This CDR3 has 14 residues. V was pared by 6 bases and J by 5 bases, with 16 bases between. DNA for the CDR3: TGTGCCAGCAGGGAAAGTCAGGGGATGGAGACCCAGTACTTC. Encoded protein: CASRESQGMETQYF.

V gene TRBV3-1 combines with J gene TRBJ1-4; a weak D match, TRBD1 (5 bases). Germline-derived CDR1 and CDR2 are LGHDT and YNNKEL (reference sequence). This CDR3 contains 18 residues. Trimming removed 4 bases at V and 7 bases at J, with 25 bases between. CDR3 sequence (DNA): TGTGCCAGCAGCCGCCGGCAGGGCGCTCTAGCCGAAGGTGAAAAACTGTTTTTT. Translated: CASSRRQGALAEGEKLFF.

There are many counts of this clonotype. V is TRBV6-5 and J is TRBJ2-5, with TRBD2 identical over 8 bases. V lost 5 bases and J lost 3; bases outside the gene matches: 5. Germline CDR1 reads MNHEY; CDR2 reads SVGAGI. The CDR3 loop spans 14 amino acids. The CDR3 nucleotides are TGTGCCAGCAGTCCTGCGGGGGGCAAAGAGACCCAGTACTTC. Protein product: CASSPAGGKETQYF.

This clonotype has a handful of counts. The V call is TRBV4-3, the J call TRBJ1-2; D unclear. V gave up 1 base and J gave up 2 bases, with 8 bases separating them. The CDR3 loop spans 14 amino acids. From germline, CDR1 is LGHNA and CDR2 YSLEER. Here the CDR3 DNA reads TGCGCCAGCAGCCAAGGTGCAGAGAACTATGGCTACACCTTC. Translated, it gives CASSQGAENYGYTF.

The V gene is TRBV5-5, the J gene TRBJ1-5; TRBD1 agrees at 8 bases. The V and J ends lost 4 bases and 0 bases, in that order; junction bases with no gene match: 12. Germline V gives CDR1 SGHKS, CDR2 YYEKEE (reference sequence). The CDR3 is made up of 18 amino acids. CDR3 in amino acids: CASSSTGGIFVSNQPQHF. The CDR3 coding sequence is TGTGCCAGCAGCAGCACAGGGGGGATTTTCGTTAGCAATCAGCCCCAGCATTTT.

The table lists this clonotype with many counts. CDR3 nucleotides: TGTGCCTGGGGACGGAAGACCTCTTGGGTCGGGGAGCTGTTTTTT. Translated: CAWGRKTSWVGELFF. This chain joins TRBV30 and TRBJ2-2; no definite D call. Between the trimmed V and J ends, which lost 5 bases and 7 bases, there was a span of 20 bases. In germline, CDR1 is GTSNPN, CDR2 SVGIG (reference sequence). The length of the CDR3 is 15 residues.

This clonotype was observed at least ten times. This sequence joins TRBV19 and TRBJ1-5, with 9 nucleotides matching TRBD1. The CDR3 totals 16 residues. Per the germline V gene, CDR1 is LNHDA and CDR2 is SQIVND (reference sequence). The V segment lost 5 bases and the J segment 2 bases; nucleotides outside the gene matches: 7. The CDR3 region has the DNA TGTGCCAGTAGTCCCCGGACAGGGGCTGGCAATCAGCCCCAGCATTTT. Translating gives CASSPRTGAGNQPQHF.

This clonotype was picked up a small number of times. V usage is TRBV15 and J usage is TRBJ1-4; tentatively, D is TRBD1 (5 bases). V was shortened by 0 bases and J by 13 bases, with 12 bases between the two germline ends. The CDR3 is made up of 13 amino acids. Germline V lookup: CDR1 LNHNV, CDR2 YYDKDF (reference sequence). CDR3 coding DNA: TGTGCCACCAGCAGAGAATTGGAGGGGTTACTGTTTTTT. Its protein product is CATSRELEGLLFF.

This clonotype was counted only a few times. The V call is TRBV7-9, the J call TRBJ1-1, with D uncertain. The CDR3 has 12 amino acids. Germline V gives CDR1 SEHNR, CDR2 FQNEAQ (reference sequence). V was trimmed by 2 bases and J by 8 bases, leaving 9 bases between them. CDR3 DNA sequence: TGTGCCAGCAGCTTATACGCGGTGGAAGCTTTCTTT. Its protein is CASSLYAVEAFF.

This sequence joins TRBV11-2 and TRBJ2-5; TRBD2 agrees at 7 bases. Germline V gene lookup returns CDR1 SGHAT and CDR2 FQNNGV. V lost 5 bases, J lost 4 bases, and 7 bases stayed unmatched. The CDR3 runs 14 residues. The CDR3 reads CASSPRAGRETQYF. The CDR3 bases are TGTGCCAGCAGCCCCAGAGCGGGGCGAGAGACCCAGTACTTC.

J is TRBJ2-5 and V is TRBV3-1, with D hard to call. This CDR3 contains 15 residues. The ends were cut back, 2 bases at V and 1 base at J, with 11 bases in the middle. CDR1 is LGHDT and CDR2 is YNNKEL in the germline V gene (reference sequence). Written as DNA, the CDR3 is TGTGCCAGCAGCCAACACCATCCGTCCCAAGAGACCCAGTACTTC. Its protein product is CASSQHHPSQETQYF.

This clonotype was seen repeatedly, ten times or more. CDR3 nucleotides: TGTGCCAGCAGAGGTCTATTATCAGGGGCTTACTACATTCAGTACTTC. This gives the protein CASRGLLSGAYYIQYF. The V gene is TRBV6-1, the J gene TRBJ2-4, with D possibly matching TRBD1 (6 bases). Germline V gives CDR1 MNHNS, CDR2 SASEGT. This CDR3 region has 16 residues. The ends were cut back, 6 bases at V and 8 bases at J, with 23 bases in the middle.

The sample holds a few counts of this clonotype. The genes are TRBV20-1 and TRBJ1-4; TRBD1 is a possible D gene (6 bases). V gave up 3 bases and J gave up 12 bases, with 20 bases separating them. The V gene's germline CDR1 is DFQATT and CDR2 SNEGSKA (reference sequence). This CDR3 contains 14 residues. CDR3 in amino acids: CSASRPGDVGELFF. The CDR3, as DNA: TGCAGTGCTAGTCGCCCAGGGGACGTGGGGGAACTGTTTTTT.

At least ten counts were recorded for this clonotype. The chain links TRBV5-1 to TRBJ2-1; TRBD1 might be the D (8 bases). V was clipped by 7 bases and J by 5 bases, with 16 bases between them. The CDR3 consists of 14 residues. Germline-derived CDR1 and CDR2 are SGHRS and YFSETQ. CDR3 bases: TGCGCCAGCTCTACAGGGGGGGAGGACAATGAGCAGTTCTTC. Amino acid sequence: CASSTGGEDNEQFF.

This clonotype turned up a few times. J is TRBJ2-5 and V is TRBV18; D is uncertain. In germline, CDR1 is KGHSH, CDR2 LQKENI. The CDR3 contains 12 residues. V lost 2 bases and J lost 6, with 7 bases in between. The CDR3 spells CASSPGDQTQYF. DNA for the CDR3: TGTGCCAGCTCACCAGGTGATCAGACCCAGTACTTC.

The V gene is TRBV11-2, the J gene TRBJ2-5; tentatively, D is TRBD1 or TRBD2 (6 bases each). The CDR3 totals 15 residues. Germline CDR1 SGHAT, CDR2 FQNNGV. V lost 5 bases and J 4 bases, leaving 17 bases between the germline ends. CDR3 in DNA: TGTGCCAGCAGCGCGACGAGGGGGGCTAGAGAGACCCAGTACTTC. It specifies CASSATRGARETQYF.

This clonotype was picked up many times. The chain couples TRBV7-9 to TRBJ1-2; 10 bases are shared with TRBD1. This CDR3 has 15 amino acids. CDR1 SEHNR and CDR2 FQNEAQ come from the germline V gene (reference sequence). The V gene end was trimmed by 1 base and the J gene end by 7 bases; junction bases not matched to a gene: 6. As DNA, the CDR3 is TGTGCCAGCAGCTTAGGAGGGACAGGGGAAGGTGGCTACACCTTC. The encoded protein is CASSLGGTGEGGYTF.

The chain joins TRBV11-2 to TRBJ2-1; D is ambiguous. The CDR3 sequence is 14 residues long. Trimming left V 2 bases short and J 6 bases short, with 11 bases between. Germline V gene sequence: CDR1 SGHAT, CDR2 FQNNGV. CDR3 amino acids: CASSLLGFLNEQFF. For the CDR3, the DNA is TGTGCCAGCAGCTTACTGGGGTTCCTCAATGAGCAGTTCTTC.

This clonotype came up many times. The chain carries TRBV4-1 and TRBJ2-1; 15 bases agree with TRBD2. Germline lookup yields CDR1 MGHRA and CDR2 YSYEKL. With 5 bases clipped from V and 8 bases from J, the junction kept 16 bases outside the gene matches. The CDR3 totals 19 residues. The CDR3 loop reads CASSFGGLAGGSPLDEQFF. The CDR3 DNA reads TGCGCCAGCAGCTTCGGGGGACTAGCGGGGGGTTCCCCACTTGATGAGCAGTTCTTC.

The chain combines TRBV6-2 or TRBV6-3 with TRBJ2-1, with 11 bases aligning to TRBD2. Germline V gene sequence: CDR1 MNHEY, CDR2 SVGEGT. The V and J ends lost 2 bases and 8 bases, in that order; junction bases with no gene match: 11. This CDR3 spans 17 amino acids. CDR3 in DNA: TGTGCCAGCAGTTACGATTTCGTAGCGGGGGGGCCAGATGAGCAGTTCTTC. Amino acid sequence: CASSYDFVAGGPDEQFF.

This clonotype has a handful of counts. The V call is TRBV7-2, the J call TRBJ2-3; a weak D match, TRBD2 (6 bases). This CDR3 spans 15 amino acids. V was pared by 5 bases and J by 4 bases, with 16 bases between. Germline V gene lookup returns CDR1 SGHTA and CDR2 FQGNSA. CDR3 DNA sequence: TGTGCCAGCAGCACGATCTCGGGGAGGTCAGATACGCAGTATTTT. Its protein product is CASSTISGRSDTQYF.

As for this clonotype: The junction differs from germline at one of its ends, possibly a read error. This chain connects TRBV2 to TRBJ1-6, with D uncertain. CDR1 SNHLY and CDR2 FYNNEI come from the germline V gene. This CDR3 comprises 14 residues. CDR3 coding DNA: TGTGCAAGCATGGGAAACTCCTATAATTCACCCCTCCACTTT. This gives the protein CASMGNSYNSPLHF. Variable domain in full (rest from reference TRBV2 and TRBJ1-6): EPEVTQTPSHQVTQMGQEVILRCVPISNHLYFYWYRQILGQKVEFLVSFYNNEISEKSEIFDDQFSVERPDGSNFTLKIRSTKLEDSAMYFCASMGNSYNSPLHFGNGTRLTVT.

This clonotype was seen at least ten times. This chain uses TRBV5-1 with TRBJ2-2, with D maybe TRBD1 (6 bases). This CDR3 contains 16 residues. The germline gives CDR1 SGHRS, CDR2 YFSETQ. V dropped 0 bases and J dropped 4 bases, with 13 bases sitting between them. CDR3 region: CASSLALGTITGELFF. The DNA of the CDR3 is TGCGCCAGCAGCTTGGCCTTAGGGACAATCACCGGGGAGCTGTTTTTT.

This chain uses TRBV20-1 with TRBJ2-1; perhaps TRBD2 as D (6 bases). The CDR3 loop spans 15 amino acids. Germline CDR1 DFQATT, CDR2 SNEGSKA (reference sequence). V was shortened by 0 bases and J by 0 bases, with 9 bases between the two germline ends. The CDR3 here is CSARERGVSYNEQFF. The CDR3 DNA follows: TGCAGTGCTAGAGAGCGGGGCGTCTCCTACAATGAGCAGTTCTTC.

This clonotype was detected many times. This sequence joins TRBV29-1 and TRBJ2-5; D not resolved. V was shortened by 0 bases and J by 7 bases, with 15 bases between the two germline ends. Germline assignment: CDR1 SQVTM and CDR2 ANQGSEA. The CDR3 has 14 residues. The CDR3 DNA follows: TGCAGCGTTGAAGATCTGGGCAGACAATTGACCCAGTACTTC. Translating gives CSVEDLGRQLTQYF.

The chain employs TRBV5-1 and TRBJ2-3, with D possibly matching TRBD2 (5 bases). The CDR3 sequence is 13 residues long. V lost 7 bases and J 2 bases, leaving 11 bases between the germline ends. Germline V gene sequence: CDR1 SGHRS, CDR2 YFSETQ. CDR3 sequence reads: CASGSGYTDTQYF. The CDR3 nucleotides read TGCGCCAGCGGAAGCGGATACACAGATACGCAGTATTTT.

This clonotype was counted only a few times. The chain is built from TRBV7-9 and TRBJ2-7, with unresolved D. V was pared by 5 bases and J by 2 bases, with 10 bases between. CDR3 length: 13 amino acids. In germline, CDR1 is SEHNR, CDR2 FQNEAQ (reference sequence). CDR3 DNA: TGTGCCAGCAGCCCCTCATCCCCCTACGAGCAGTACTTC. Amino acid sequence: CASSPSSPYEQYF.

This clonotype has only a few counts. The chain employs TRBV4-1 and TRBJ1-1, with D hard to call. Germline CDR1 is MGHRA and CDR2 is YSYEKL. CDR3 length equals 17 residues. Trimming stripped 1 base from V and 0 bases from J, with 15 bases between. DNA for the CDR3: TGCGCCAGCAGCCAAGTAAATTTAGGTCACATGAACACTGAAGCTTTCTTT. It translates to CASSQVNLGHMNTEAFF.

This clonotype has at least ten counts. The chain is built from TRBV7-9 and TRBJ2-7; 7 nucleotides line up with TRBD1. Per germline, CDR1 SEHNR and CDR2 FQNEAQ (reference sequence). The length of the CDR3 is 15 residues. Trimming removed 3 bases from V and 6 bases from J; junction bases left unmatched: 11. This CDR3 is CASSFQEGARSEQYF. The CDR3 DNA reads as TGTGCCAGCAGCTTCCAAGAGGGGGCCCGGTCCGAGCAGTACTTC.